This T cell receptor (beta chain) appears in the sequencing data of a study of identical twins. Unique molecular identifiers were present on cDNA, and template switching added a universal primer site. TCRdb reprocessed the 5' RACE reads with MiXCR, giving one entry per CDR3 protein. The repertoire holds 420,000 or so distinct CDR3 sequences, 15% to 20% seen once, with about 12% in the top ten. The CDR3 loop spans 18 amino acids. V gave up 8 bases and J gave up 0 bases, with 23 bases separating them. Germline V CDR1 and CDR2: SNHLY, FYNNEI. This clonotype was seen ten or more times. Its antigen is undetermined. Study observations and caveats: Within cord blood, abundant beta clonotypes carried fewer insertions, but memory repertoires showed no such trend. Where out-of-frame alpha sequences were twin-shared, they showed excess low generation probability.

Every one of the donors was a healthy Caucasian. The sequence derives from a man in his fifties or sixties in good health. V and J are TRBV2 and TRBJ2-1; TRBD2 might be the D (5 bases). Input material: naive T cells sorted from blood. The CDR3 region is CASAIRSGSESSYNEQFF. CDR3 in DNA: TGTGCCAGCGCAATTCGTTCGGGGAGTGAAAGCTCCTACAATGAGCAGTTCTTC. Full variable domain (outside the CDR3, taken from reference TRBV2 and TRBJ2-1): EPEVTQTPSHQVTQMGQEVILRCVPISNHLYFYWYRQILGQKVEFLVSFYNNEISEKSEIFDDQFSVERPDGSNFTLKIRSTKLEDSAMYFCASAIRSGSESSYNEQFFGPGTRLTVL.